These T cell receptor beta chains were read from a single sample in a study of blood T cells in healthy people across ages. TCRdb reprocessed the 5' RACE reads via MiXCR and lists one record per CDR3 protein. Of approximately 730,000 distinct CDR3 sequences listed, around 46% were seen once; the top ten hold 20%. The specimen sequenced was blood. Every receptor here comes from a woman aged 60-70 years in good health. Both conserved end residues are part of each CDR3. Fields, in order: D gene, J gene, V gene, clone size, CDR3 length, CDR3 DNA, CDR3 protein. D genes are given only for firm matches. Rows give clone size only sometimes, using once, few, many, or a class for an expanded clone.

>NA|TRBJ1-2|TRBV25-1|NA|12
TGTGCCAGCGGTCAAGGGTTTAGGGGCTACACCTTC
CASGQGFRGYTF
>TRBD1|TRBJ1-2|TRBV7-9|NA|14
TGTGCCAGCTCCTGGCAGGGGGCTGACTATGGCTACACCTTC
CASSWQGADYGYTF
>TRBD1|TRBJ2-1|TRBV20-1|NA|16
TGCAGTGCTCGATCCTCCTCCGGGACAGGATACAATGAGCAGTTCTTC
CSARSSSGTGYNEQFF
>TRBD2|TRBJ2-3|TRBV4-2|NA|17
TGTGCCAGCAGCCCGTTAGGGGCGGGAGCTAGCACAGATACGCAGTATTTT
CASSPLGAGASTDTQYF
>NA|TRBJ1-2|TRBV4-3|NA|15
TGCGCCAGCAGCCCCGACATTCATCCGATTGGTGGCTACACCTTC
CASSPDIHPIGGYTF
>NA|TRBJ1-1|TRBV9|NA|14
TGTGCCAGCAGCGTAGGTTGGCAGGAAACTGAAGCTTTCTTT
CASSVGWQETEAFF
>TRBD2|TRBJ2-3|TRBV11-2|few|16
TGTGCCAGCAGCTTAGCCGGACTAGCAGCCACAGATACGCAGTATTTT
CASSLAGLAATDTQYF
>NA|TRBJ1-1|TRBV12-3/TRBV12-4|NA|14
TGTGCCAGCACAAGTTTCCCTATGAACACTGAAGCTTTCTTT
CASTSFPMNTEAFF
>NA|TRBJ1-2|TRBV29-1|many|14
TGCAGCGTTGAGGGGCATAAAGCTAACTATGGCTACACCTTC
CSVEGHKANYGYTF
>NA|TRBJ2-7|TRBV13|NA|15
TGTGCCAGCAGCCCAAACGGGGGCGGAACCTACGAGCAGTACTTC
CASSPNGGGTYEQYF
>NA|TRBJ2-2|TRBV7-2|NA|18
TGTGCCAGCAGCTTAGATCGTCCCCTAGCGCTGAACACCGGGGAGCTGTTTTTT
CASSLDRPLALNTGELFF